Listed below are T cell receptor beta chains from one sample, sequenced in a study of breast tumors, draining lymph nodes, adjacent tissues. MiXCR, run by TCRdb on the multiplex PCR reads, gives a single entry per CDR3 protein. This repertoire shows around 110,000 distinct CDR3 sequences, about 29% found once; its top ten account for approximately 5%. The specimen sequenced was axillary lymph node tissue. The receptors come from a female donor with breast cancer. Some clones in this sample may be carry-over from other donors' samples. Both conserved end residues are part of each CDR3. The order of the fields is D gene, J gene, CDR3 length, V gene, clone size, CDR3 DNA, CDR3 protein. D genes are given only for firm matches. Size is stated for part of the rows, as once, few or many counts, or as a class when the clone is expanded.

D: TRBD1; J: TRBJ2-7; length: 12; V: TRBV10-3; size: many; DNA: TGTGCCATCAGTGACCGACAGGGCGTGCAGTACTTC; CDR3: CAISDRQGVQYF
D: NA; J: TRBJ1-1; length: 12; V: TRBV4-1; size: NA; DNA: TGCGCCAGCAGCCAAGCGGGGCGTGAAGCTTTCTTT; CDR3: CASSQAGREAFF
D: NA; J: TRBJ2-3; length: 12; V: TRBV20-1; size: NA; DNA: TGCAGTGCTAGCGGGAACTACAATGAGCAGTATTTT; CDR3: CSASGNYNEQYF
D: NA; J: TRBJ2-7; length: 16; V: TRBV19; size: many; DNA: TGTGCCAGTAGTATAGCCTCTGGGGGGCCCCCCTACGAGCAGTACTTC; CDR3: CASSIASGGPPYEQYF
D: NA; J: TRBJ2-1; length: 11; V: TRBV2; size: many; DNA: TGTGCCAGCAGTGTCCACAATGAGCAGTTCTTC; CDR3: CASSVHNEQFF
D: TRBD2; J: TRBJ2-3; length: 13; V: TRBV7-8; size: many; DNA: TGTGCCAGCAGCTTGGCGGGAGAGGCTACGCAGTATTTT; CDR3: CASSLAGEATQYF
D: NA; J: TRBJ1-1; length: 15; V: TRBV19; size: few; DNA: TGTGCCAGTAGCCCCCGCCGGCCCACGAACACTGAAGCTTTCTTT; CDR3: CASSPRRPTNTEAFF
D: NA; J: TRBJ1-3; length: 14; V: TRBV5-1; size: many; DNA: TGCGCCAGCAGCTTGACAGGGACTGGAAACACCATATATTTT; CDR3: CASSLTGTGNTIYF
D: NA; J: TRBJ2-5; length: 10; V: TRBV6-2/TRBV6-3; size: many; DNA: TGTGCCACCGGGTGGGGGACCCAGTACTTC; CDR3: CATGWGTQYF
D: TRBD2; J: TRBJ2-1; length: 18; V: TRBV7-3; size: many; DNA: TGTGCCAGCAGCCGAGGGAGGCTAGCGGGATTTGCAGGGAATGAGCAGTTCTTC; CDR3: CASSRGRLAGFAGNEQFF
D: TRBD2; J: TRBJ2-7; length: 14; V: TRBV5-6; size: NA; DNA: TGTGCCAGCAGCTTGGGACTAGCGGGAGGCGAGCAGTACTTC; CDR3: CASSLGLAGGEQYF
D: NA; J: TRBJ1-3; length: 13; V: TRBV28; size: many; DNA: TGTGCCAGCAGCCACCGCTCTGGAAACACCATATATTTT; CDR3: CASSHRSGNTIYF
D: NA; J: TRBJ1-3; length: 12; V: TRBV28; size: few; DNA: TGTGCCAGCAGTTTCCGTGGAGACACCATATATTTT; CDR3: CASSFRGDTIYF
D: TRBD2; J: TRBJ2-5; length: 15; V: TRBV4-1; size: many; DNA: TGCGCCAGCAGCCCCCCCGGGACTAGCCAAGAGACCCAGTACTTC; CDR3: CASSPPGTSQETQYF
D: NA; J: TRBJ2-2; length: 16; V: TRBV6-2/TRBV6-3; size: many; DNA: TGTGCCAGCAGCTCGAGGGGGGGTTTTAACACCGGGGAGCTGTTTTTT; CDR3: CASSSRGGFNTGELFF
D: NA; J: TRBJ1-2; length: 13; V: TRBV19; size: many; DNA: TGTGCCAGTAGACAGGGCAAGAACTATGGCTACACCTTC; CDR3: CASRQGKNYGYTF
D: TRBD1; J: TRBJ1-5; length: 13; V: TRBV4-2; size: many; DNA: TGTGCCAGCAGACGTGACAGGGATCAGCCCCAGCATTTT; CDR3: CASRRDRDQPQHF